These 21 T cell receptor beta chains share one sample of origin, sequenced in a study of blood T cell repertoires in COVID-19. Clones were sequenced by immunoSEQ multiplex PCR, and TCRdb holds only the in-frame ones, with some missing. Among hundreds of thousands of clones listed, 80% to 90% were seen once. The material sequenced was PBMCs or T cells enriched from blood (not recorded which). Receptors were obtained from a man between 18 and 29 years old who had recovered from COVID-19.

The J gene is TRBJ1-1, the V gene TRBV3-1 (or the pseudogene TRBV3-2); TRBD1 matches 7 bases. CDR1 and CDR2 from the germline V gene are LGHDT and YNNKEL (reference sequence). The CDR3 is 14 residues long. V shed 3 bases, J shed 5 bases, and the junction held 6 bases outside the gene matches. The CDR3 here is CASSQSEGATEAFF. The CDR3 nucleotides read TGTGCCAGCAGCCAGAGCGAGGGGGCGACTGAAGCTTTCTTT.

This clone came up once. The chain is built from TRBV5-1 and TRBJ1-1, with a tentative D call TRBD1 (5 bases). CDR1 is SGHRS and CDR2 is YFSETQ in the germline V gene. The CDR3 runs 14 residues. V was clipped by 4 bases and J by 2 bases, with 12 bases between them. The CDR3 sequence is CASSATQGNTEAFF. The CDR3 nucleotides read TGCGCCAGCAGCGCGACTCAGGGAAACACTGAAGCTTTCTTT.

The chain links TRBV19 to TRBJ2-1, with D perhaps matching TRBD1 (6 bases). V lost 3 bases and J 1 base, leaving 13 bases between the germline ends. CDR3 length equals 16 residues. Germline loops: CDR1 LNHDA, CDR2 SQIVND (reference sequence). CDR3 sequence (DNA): TGTGCCAGTAGTATTCTGGCAGGGGAATCCTACAATGAGCAGTTCTTC. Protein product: CASSILAGESYNEQFF.

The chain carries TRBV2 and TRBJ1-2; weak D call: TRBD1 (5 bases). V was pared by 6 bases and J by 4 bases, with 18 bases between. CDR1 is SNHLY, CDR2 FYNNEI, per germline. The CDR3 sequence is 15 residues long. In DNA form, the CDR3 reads TGTGCCAGCAGCCCAGGCGGTGGGACTAGCTATGGCTACACCTTC. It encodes CASSPGGGTSYGYTF.

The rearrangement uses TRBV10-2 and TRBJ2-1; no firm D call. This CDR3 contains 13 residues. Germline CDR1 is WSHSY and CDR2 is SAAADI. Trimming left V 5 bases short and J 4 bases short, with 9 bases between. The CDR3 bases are TGCGCCAGCAGTAATACACCTTACAATGAGCAGTTCTTC. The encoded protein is CASSNTPYNEQFF.

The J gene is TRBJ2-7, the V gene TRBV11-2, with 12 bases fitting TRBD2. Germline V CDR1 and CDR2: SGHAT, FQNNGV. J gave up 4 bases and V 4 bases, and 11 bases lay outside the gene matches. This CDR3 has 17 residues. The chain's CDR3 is CASSSERTSGMLYEQYF. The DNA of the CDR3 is TGTGCCAGCAGCTCCGAACGGACTAGCGGGATGCTGTACGAGCAGTACTTC. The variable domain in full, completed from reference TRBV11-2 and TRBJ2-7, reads EAGVAQSPRYKIIEKRQSVAFWCNPISGHATLYWYQQILGQGPKLLIQFQNNGVVDDSQLPKDRFSAERLKGVDSTLKIQPAKLEDSAVYLCASSSERTSGMLYEQYFGPGTRLTVT.

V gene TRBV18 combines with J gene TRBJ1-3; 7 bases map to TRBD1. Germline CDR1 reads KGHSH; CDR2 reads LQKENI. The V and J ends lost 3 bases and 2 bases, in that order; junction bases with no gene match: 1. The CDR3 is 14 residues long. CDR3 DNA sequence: TGTGCCAGCTCACCGGGACAGCCTGGAAACACCATATATTTT. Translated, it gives CASSPGQPGNTIYF.

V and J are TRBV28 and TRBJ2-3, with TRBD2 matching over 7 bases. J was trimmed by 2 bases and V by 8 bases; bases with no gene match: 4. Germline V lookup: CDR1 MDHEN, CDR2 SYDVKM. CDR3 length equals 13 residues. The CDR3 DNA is TGTGCCAGCGGCGGGAGCCCCACAGATACGCAGTATTTT. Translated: CASGGSPTDTQYF.

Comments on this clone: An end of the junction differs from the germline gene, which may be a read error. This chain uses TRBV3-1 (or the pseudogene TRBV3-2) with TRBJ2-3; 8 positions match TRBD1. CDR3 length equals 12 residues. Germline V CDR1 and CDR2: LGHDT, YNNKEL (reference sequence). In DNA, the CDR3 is TGTGCCAGCAGCCAGCAGGGACAGGAAAAAATCTTT. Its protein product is CASSQQGQEKIF.

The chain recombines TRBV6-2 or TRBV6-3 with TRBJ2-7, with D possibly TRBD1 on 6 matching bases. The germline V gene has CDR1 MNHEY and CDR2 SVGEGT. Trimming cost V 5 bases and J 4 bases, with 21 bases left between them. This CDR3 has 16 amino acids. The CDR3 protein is CASSPKIGGFSYEQYF. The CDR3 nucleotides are TGTGCCAGCAGTCCGAAGATAGGGGGTTTTTCGTACGAGCAGTACTTC.

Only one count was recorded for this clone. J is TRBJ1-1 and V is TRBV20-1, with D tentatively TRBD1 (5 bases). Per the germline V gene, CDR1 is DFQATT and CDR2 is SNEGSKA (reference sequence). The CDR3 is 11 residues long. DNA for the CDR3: TGCAGGCAGGGATGGGGCACTGAAGCTTTCTTT. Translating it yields CRQGWGTEAFF.

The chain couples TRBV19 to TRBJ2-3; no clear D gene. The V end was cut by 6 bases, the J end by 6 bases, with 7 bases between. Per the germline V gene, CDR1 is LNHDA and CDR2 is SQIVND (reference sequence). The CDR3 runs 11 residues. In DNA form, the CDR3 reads TGTGCCAGTAGCTATTGGGATACGCAGTATTTT. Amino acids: CASSYWDTQYF.

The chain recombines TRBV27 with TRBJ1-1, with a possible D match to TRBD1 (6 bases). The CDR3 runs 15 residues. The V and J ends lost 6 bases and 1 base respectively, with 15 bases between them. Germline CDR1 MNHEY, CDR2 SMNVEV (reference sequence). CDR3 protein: CASSSITTGNTEAFF. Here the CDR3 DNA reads TGTGCCAGCAGCTCTATAACGACAGGGAACACTGAAGCTTTCTTT.

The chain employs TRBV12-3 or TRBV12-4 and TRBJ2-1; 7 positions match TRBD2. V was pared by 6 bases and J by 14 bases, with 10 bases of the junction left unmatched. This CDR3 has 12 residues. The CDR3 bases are TGTGCCAGCAGAACTAGCGTGAGAGGGGAGTTCTTC. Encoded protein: CASRTSVRGEFF.

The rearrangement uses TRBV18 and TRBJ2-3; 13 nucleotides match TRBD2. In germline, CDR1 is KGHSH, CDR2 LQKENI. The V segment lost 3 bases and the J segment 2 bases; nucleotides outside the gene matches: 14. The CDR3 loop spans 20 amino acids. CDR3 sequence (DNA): TGTGCCAGCTCACCCCCGATGACTAGCGGGGGGCCATGGGTCACAGATACGCAGTATTTT. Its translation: CASSPPMTSGGPWVTDTQYF.

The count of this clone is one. For the CDR3, the DNA is TGTGCCAGCAGCTCGTCGACAGTATGGCAGACCCAGTACTTC. The encoded protein is CASSSSTVWQTQYF. J is TRBJ2-5 and V is TRBV5-4, with D tentatively TRBD1 (5 bases). This CDR3 has 14 residues. Between the trimmed V and J ends, which lost 3 bases and 6 bases, there was a span of 15 bases. Germline-derived CDR1 and CDR2 are SGHNT and YYREEE (reference sequence).

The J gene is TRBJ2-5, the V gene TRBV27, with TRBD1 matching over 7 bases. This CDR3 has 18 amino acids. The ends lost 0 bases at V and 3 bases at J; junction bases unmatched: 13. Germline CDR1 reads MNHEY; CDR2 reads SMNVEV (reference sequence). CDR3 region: CASSLSAFSGDREETQYF. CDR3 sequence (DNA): TGTGCCAGCAGTTTATCGGCGTTCTCCGGGGACAGAGAAGAGACCCAGTACTTC.

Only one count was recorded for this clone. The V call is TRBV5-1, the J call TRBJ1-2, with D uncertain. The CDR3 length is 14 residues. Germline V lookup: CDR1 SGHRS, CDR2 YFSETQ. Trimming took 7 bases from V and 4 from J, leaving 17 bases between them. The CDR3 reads CASSHSEGFYGYTF. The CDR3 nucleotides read TGCGCCAGCTCCCATTCAGAGGGATTCTATGGCTACACCTTC.

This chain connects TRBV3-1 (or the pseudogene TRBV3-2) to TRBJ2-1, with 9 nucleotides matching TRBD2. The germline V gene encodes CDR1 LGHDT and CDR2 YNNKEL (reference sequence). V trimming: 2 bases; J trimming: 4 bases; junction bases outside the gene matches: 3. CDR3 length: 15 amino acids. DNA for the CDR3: TGTGCCAGCAGCCAATCTAGCGGGGCATACAATGAGCAGTTCTTC. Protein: CASSQSSGAYNEQFF.

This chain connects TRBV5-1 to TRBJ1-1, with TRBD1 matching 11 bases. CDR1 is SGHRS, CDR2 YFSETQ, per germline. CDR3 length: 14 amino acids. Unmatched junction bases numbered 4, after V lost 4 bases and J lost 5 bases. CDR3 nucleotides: TGCGCCAGCAGCCCGGGACAGGGGGGGACTGAAGCTTTCTTT. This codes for CASSPGQGGTEAFF.

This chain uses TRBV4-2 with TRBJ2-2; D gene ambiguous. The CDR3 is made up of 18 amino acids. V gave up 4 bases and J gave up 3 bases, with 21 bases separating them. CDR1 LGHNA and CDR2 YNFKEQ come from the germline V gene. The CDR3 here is CASSREAPTFSDTGELFF. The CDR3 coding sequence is TGTGCCAGCAGCCGAGAAGCCCCTACCTTCAGCGACACCGGGGAGCTGTTTTTT.